This T cell receptor (beta chain) was identified in a study of T cell clonality in common variable immunodeficiency. General study points: Common variable immunodeficiency TCR beta sequences reportedly had fewer deletions and N-nucleotide insertions.

Blood came from CVID subjects not ill and not taking immunomodulatory or immunosuppressive medication. V shed 4 bases, J shed 3 bases, and the junction held 5 bases outside the gene matches. This CDR3 is built from 15 residues. CDR1 SNHLY and CDR2 FYNNEI come from the germline V gene. Clones were sequenced by immunoSEQ multiplex PCR, and TCRdb holds only the in-frame ones, with some missing. Singletons are absent from the sample, which has fewer than 20,000 clones. This clone has a handful of counts. Its antigen is as yet unknown. The CDR3 end lies 3 residues beyond the end of the read and is filled in from the germline J gene.

The clonotype originates from a human donor with common variable immunodeficiency. The V gene is TRBV2, the J gene TRBJ1-5; 8 bases are a match to TRBD1. The sample taken for sequencing was peripheral blood mononuclear cells. The CDR3 protein is CASSGTGGSNQPQHF. CDR3 DNA (partial): TGTGCCAGCAGTGGTACAGGGGGTTCCAATCAGCCC.